A selection of T cell receptor beta chains follows, all from one sample in a study of blood T cells in healthy people across ages. Via MiXCR, TCRdb re-called the 5' RACE reads, giving one row per CDR3 protein. The sample lists approximately 1.5 million distinct CDR3 sequences; 40% to 45% were seen once. Sequenced input: blood. The receptors come from a woman aged 18-30 years in good health. Both conserved end residues are part of each CDR3. The D gene is left open where the match is weak. Clone size, where shown, is once, few, many, or a class for clones that have expanded.

D	V	J	size	DNA	CDR3
-	TRBV3-1	TRBJ1-2	-	TGTGCCAGCAGCCTAAACCGGGACATGAAAAACGGCTACACCTTC	CASSLNRDMKNGYTF
-	TRBV11-2	TRBJ2-7	-	TGTGCCAGCAGCTTAGTTGCGGAATCCTACGAGCAGTACTTC	CASSLVAESYEQYF
-	TRBV20-1	TRBJ2-5	few	TGCAGTGCTGCTAGAGCCCTGGGGAGGGAGACCCAGTACTTC	CSAARALGRETQYF
-	TRBV7-9	TRBJ2-3	-	TGTGCCAGCAGCCTTTGGGTAGCGGCCAGCACAGATACGCAGTATTTT	CASSLWVAASTDTQYF
-	TRBV20-1	TRBJ1-4	-	TGCAGTGCTAGGGGGGGACGGGGTAATGAAAAACTGTTTTTT	CSARGGRGNEKLFF
-	TRBV29-1	TRBJ2-1	-	TGCAGCGTTGAGACAGGCCAAGAGACCCAGTTCTTC	CSVETGQETQFF
-	TRBV18	TRBJ1-1	many	TGTGCCAGCTCACCCAGCGGGTCGGACCAGCCGGCTTTCTTT	CASSPSGSDQPAFF
TRBD2	TRBV5-1	TRBJ2-1	-	TGCGCCAGCAGCTTGGGGCTAGCGGGGGTCTCCTACAATGAGCAGTTCTTC	CASSLGLAGVSYNEQFF
-	TRBV28	TRBJ2-7	few	TGTGCCAGCAGTTCTGGGATAGAGGACGAGCAGTACTTC	CASSSGIEDEQYF
-	TRBV18	TRBJ2-7	few	TGTGCCAGCTCACCCTGGCAGGGGAACATCTACGAGCAGTACTTC	CASSPWQGNIYEQYF
TRBD1	TRBV14	TRBJ2-7	once	TGTGCCAGCAGCCAACGTAAAGGGGGCAAGGACGAGCAGTACTTC	CASSQRKGGKDEQYF
-	TRBV20-1	TRBJ2-1	-	TGCAGTGCCCCCCCCCTTAACAATGAGCAGTTCTTC	CSAPPLNNEQFF
TRBD2	TRBV6-5	TRBJ2-1	few	TGTGACAGCAGTATAAGCGGGGTGGGCCTCTGGGAGCAGTTCTTC	CDSSISGVGLWEQFF
-	TRBV5-1	TRBJ1-1	-	TGCGCCGGCAGCGTAGCGCGGGATTCTGAAGCTTTCTTT	CAGSVARDSEAFF
TRBD1	TRBV12-3/TRBV12-4	TRBJ1-4	-	TGTGCCAGCAGTCCAACCATACAGGGGATTAATGAAAAACTGTTTTTT	CASSPTIQGINEKLFF
TRBD2	TRBV7-8	TRBJ2-7	few	TGTGCCAGCAGCAAGCGGGATAGAGAGCAGTACTTC	CASSKRDREQYF
TRBD2	TRBV7-2	TRBJ2-1	-	TGTGCCAGCAGCCCACAGGGACTAGCGGGCCGGTACAATGAGCAGTTCTTC	CASSPQGLAGRYNEQFF
-	TRBV27	TRBJ1-1	-	TGTGCCAGCAGTTGGGGAGAAGCTTTCTTT	CASSWGEAFF
-	TRBV6-2/TRBV6-3	TRBJ2-7	-	TGTGCCAGCACCGGGACGGAAACCTACGAGCAGTACTTC	CASTGTETYEQYF
-	TRBV30	TRBJ1-6	-	TGTGCGGGGGGCCGAGAGACTTCACCCCTCCACTTT	CAGGRETSPLHF
-	TRBV28	TRBJ1-1	-	TGTGCCAGCAGTTTATCCGGACACGGAGCTATGAACACTGAAGCTTTCTTT	CASSLSGHGAMNTEAFF
-	TRBV7-2	TRBJ2-7	-	TGTGCCAGCACCCAGACCTCTTCGGGCTTCTACGAGCAGTACTTC	CASTQTSSGFYEQYF
-	TRBV28	TRBJ2-2	-	TGTGCCAGCAGGGGCGTGGCGGACACCGGGGAGCTGTTTTTT	CASRGVADTGELFF
TRBD1	TRBV7-2	TRBJ2-7	-	TGTGCCAGCAGCTTAATTATGGGACAGTACTACGAGCAGTACTTC	CASSLIMGQYYEQYF
-	TRBV7-9	TRBJ1-1	-	TGTGCCAGCAGCACCGGGGGATCGAACACTGAAGCTTTCTTT	CASSTGGSNTEAFF
-	TRBV10-3	TRBJ2-7	once	TGTGCCATCAGTGAGGGGGACTACGAGCAGTACTTC	CAISEGDYEQYF
TRBD2	TRBV20-1	TRBJ2-1	few	TGCAGTGCTAGTGACGGGGGGGCCTACAATGAGCAGTTCTTC	CSASDGGAYNEQFF
-	TRBV4-3	TRBJ2-6	few	TGCGCCAGCAGCCAAGAAGGGACGGGAGACCTGGTTGGGGCCAACGTCCTGACTTTC	CASSQEGTGDLVGANVLTF
TRBD2	TRBV4-3	TRBJ2-3	many	TGCGCCAGCAGCTTTAGGACTAGCGGTAGCACAGATACGCAGTATTTT	CASSFRTSGSTDTQYF
TRBD1	TRBV7-2	TRBJ1-1	once	TGTGCCAGCAGCTACCGGGACAGGGCGTACCCTGAAGCTTTCTTT	CASSYRDRAYPEAFF
-	TRBV20-1	TRBJ1-2	-	TGCAGTGCCACTGTCAGGGCCTATGGCTACACCTTC	CSATVRAYGYTF
-	TRBV5-1	TRBJ2-2	-	TGCGCCAGCAGCCCGGGAGGTTTGAGAGGGGGAACCGGGGAGCTGTTTTTT	CASSPGGLRGGTGELFF
TRBD1	TRBV29-1	TRBJ1-1	few	TGCAGCGTTGAAGATACAGGGGGCTGGGGCACTGAAGCTTTCTTT	CSVEDTGGWGTEAFF
-	TRBV15	TRBJ2-1	-	TGTGCCACCAGCAGAGATAAGGGGTACAATGAGCAGTTCTTC	CATSRDKGYNEQFF
-	TRBV19	TRBJ2-3	-	TGTGCCAGTAGTTGGAGTAGCAGCACAGATACGCAGTATTTT	CASSWSSSTDTQYF
TRBD1	TRBV13	TRBJ1-1	few	TGTGCCAGCAGCATAACAGGGGTGGGCACTGAAGCTTTCTTT	CASSITGVGTEAFF
TRBD1	TRBV20-1	TRBJ1-5	few	TGCAGTGCTAGTACGGACAGGGGGGCCTTCAATCAGCCCCAGCATTTT	CSASTDRGAFNQPQHF
TRBD2	TRBV9	TRBJ2-1	many	TGTGCCAGCAGCGTTTGGAGTTCGGGACTAGCGGACAATGAGCAGTTCTTC	CASSVWSSGLADNEQFF
TRBD1	TRBV28	TRBJ2-3	-	TGTGCCAGCAGTTTTCCGAGACAGGGCTCACCAGGCACAGATACGCAGTATTTT	CASSFPRQGSPGTDTQYF
TRBD1	TRBV29-1	TRBJ2-3	-	TGCAGCGCCACATCTCCGGGACAGGCACTTGTTACAGATACGCAGTATTTT	CSATSPGQALVTDTQYF